Listed below are T cell receptor beta chains from one sample, sequenced in a study of blood T cells in healthy people across ages. TCRdb re-analysed the 5' RACE reads in MiXCR, keeping a single row per CDR3 protein. The repertoire holds under 1,000,000 distinct CDR3 sequences, about half seen once, with 15% to 20% in the top ten. Sequenced: blood. These receptors came from a man older than 75 in good health. The CDR3 runs from the conserved cysteine through the conserved F or W. The D gene is left open where the match is weak. Size is omitted from some rows. Given values are once, few, many or a class for expanded clones.

D gene	clone size	V gene	J gene	CDR3 protein	CDR3 DNA
TRBD2	NA	TRBV29-1	TRBJ2-4	CSAGLAGGEQYF	TGCAGCGCGGGACTAGCGGGAGGAGAGCAGTACTTC
NA	many	TRBV3-1	TRBJ1-2	CASSQAGGYTF	TGTGCCAGCAGCCAAGCTGGCGGCTACACCTTC
TRBD1	few	TRBV15	TRBJ1-1	CATSPGQGRRYTEAFF	TGTGCCACCAGCCCAGGACAGGGAAGGAGATACACTGAAGCTTTCTTT
TRBD2	NA	TRBV5-1	TRBJ2-1	CASSFIAGEVEQFF	TGCGCCAGCAGCTTCATAGCGGGAGAGGTTGAGCAGTTCTTC
TRBD2	few	TRBV7-6	TRBJ2-3	CASSAAAGVEDTQYF	TGTGCCAGCAGCGCCGCGGCGGGAGTGGAAGATACGCAGTATTTT
NA	NA	TRBV28	TRBJ2-1	CASSIVGGTYNEQFF	TGTGCCAGCAGCATCGTAGGGGGAACTTACAATGAGCAGTTCTTC
NA	NA	TRBV5-5	TRBJ2-3	CASSPVTDTQYF	TGTGCCAGCAGCCCGGTCACAGATACGCAGTATTTT
TRBD2	few	TRBV20-1	TRBJ2-7	CSALTSGGTYEQYF	TGCAGTGCTTTAACTAGCGGGGGAACCTACGAGCAGTACTTC
NA	NA	TRBV20-1	TRBJ2-3	CSTSLVPDTQYF	TGCAGCACCTCCTTAGTCCCAGATACGCAGTATTTT
NA	NA	TRBV29-1	TRBJ2-5	CSVGSQGGETQYF	TGCAGCGTTGGCTCGCAGGGGGGAGAGACCCAGTACTTC
NA	NA	TRBV6-6	TRBJ1-5	CASSYSDENQPQHF	TGTGCCAGCAGTTACTCGGACGAAAATCAGCCCCAGCATTTT
NA	NA	TRBV7-2	TRBJ2-3	CASSLVVGWTDTQYF	TGTGCCAGCAGCTTAGTGGTAGGGTGGACAGATACGCAGTATTTT
TRBD2	few	TRBV19	TRBJ2-5	CASSPLAGAQETQYF	TGTGCCAGTAGTCCATTAGCGGGAGCTCAAGAGACCCAGTACTTC
NA	NA	TRBV6-2/TRBV6-3	TRBJ2-4	CASSPNGVAKNIQYF	TGTGCCAGCAGCCCCAATGGGGTAGCCAAAAACATTCAGTACTTC
TRBD1	NA	TRBV20-1	TRBJ1-2	CSVRAPPDRGLYGYTF	TGCAGTGTTAGAGCACCTCCGGACAGGGGTCTCTATGGCTACACCTTC
NA	few	TRBV20-1	TRBJ2-5	CSASVEIGETQYF	TGCAGTGCTAGTGTAGAAATAGGGGAGACCCAGTACTTC
NA	NA	TRBV29-1	TRBJ2-1	CSVAQHEQFF	TGCAGCGTAGCGCAGCATGAGCAGTTCTTC
NA	NA	TRBV7-2	TRBJ1-5	CASSSGQWGQPQHF	TGTGCCAGCAGCTCTGGACAGTGGGGTCAGCCCCAGCATTTT
NA	NA	TRBV4-1	TRBJ2-3	CASSFRSGAGADTQYF	TGCGCCAGCAGCTTCCGTTCAGGGGCCGGTGCAGATACGCAGTATTTT
TRBD2	NA	TRBV7-2	TRBJ2-1	CASSLGTSGRSGEQFF	TGTGCCAGCAGCTTAGGGACTAGCGGGAGGTCTGGTGAGCAGTTCTTC
NA	once	TRBV29-1	TRBJ2-1	CSVGGGQGRNEQFF	TGCAGCGTTGGAGGAGGGCAGGGTAGAAATGAGCAGTTCTTC
NA	NA	TRBV24-1	TRBJ1-5	CATSGPAGSNQPQHF	TGTGCCACCAGTGGCCCTGCAGGGAGCAATCAGCCCCAGCATTTT
NA	NA	TRBV7-9	TRBJ2-5	CAGSLILVKYQETQYF	TGTGCCGGCAGCCTCATCCTAGTTAAGTACCAAGAGACCCAGTACTTC
NA	NA	TRBV4-2	TRBJ1-1	CASSQEGGRSSGEAFF	TGTGCCAGCAGCCAAGAGGGGGGCAGATCGTCAGGTGAAGCTTTCTTT
NA	NA	TRBV24-1	TRBJ2-1	CATSDFRFLNEQFF	TGTGCCACCAGTGATTTCAGATTTCTCAATGAGCAGTTCTTC
NA	few	TRBV6-6	TRBJ1-1	CASSPNPRVATEAFF	TGTGCCAGCAGTCCCAACCCACGGGTTGCGACTGAAGCTTTCTTT
NA	NA	TRBV20-1	TRBJ2-3	CSAPADSGGTQYF	TGCAGTGCTCCGGCGGACAGTGGGGGTACGCAGTATTTT
NA	NA	TRBV20-1	TRBJ2-4	CSASWTDRNAQYF	TGCAGTGCTAGCTGGACAGACCGTAACGCGCAGTACTTC
NA	NA	TRBV12-3/TRBV12-4	TRBJ1-1	CASSFFGQGNTEAFF	TGTGCCAGCAGTTTTTTTGGTCAGGGCAACACTGAAGCTTTCTTT
TRBD2	NA	TRBV28	TRBJ2-4	CASSLAGGYNIQYF	TGTGCCAGCAGTTTAGCGGGGGGCTATAACATTCAGTACTTC
NA	NA	TRBV7-8	TRBJ2-3	CASSLQGTSTDTQYF	TGTGCCAGCAGCTTACAGGGGACTAGCACAGATACGCAGTATTTT
TRBD1	NA	TRBV10-3	TRBJ2-4	CAISSGTGGLDDKNIQYF	TGTGCCATCAGTTCCGGGACAGGGGGATTGGATGACAAAAACATTCAGTACTTC
TRBD2	NA	TRBV9	TRBJ2-5	CASSVGTSGRAAEQYF	TGTGCCAGCAGCGTAGGGACTAGCGGGAGGGCCGCTGAGCAGTACTTC
TRBD1	NA	TRBV3-1	TRBJ1-5	CASSQGTGYQPQHF	TGTGCCAGCAGCCAAGGGACAGGATATCAGCCCCAGCATTTT